This TCR beta chain was recorded in a study of T cells after yellow fever vaccination. About the study: Preparation of fractions with low cell numbers was performed using SMART-Seq v4 Ultra Low Input.

Making TCR cDNA involved 5'RACE template switching, which added UMIs and a universal primer site. TCRdb reprocessed the 5' RACE reads via MiXCR and lists one record per CDR3 protein. The data show about 630,000 distinct CDR3 sequences, more than 9% seen once. V was shortened by 4 bases and J by 4 bases, with 8 bases between the two germline ends. This CDR3 is 13 amino acids long. General observations from the study: Repertoires sorted by FACS could include abundant clonotypes that are contaminants from the bulk population. Subsequent booster samples again held most clones from primary vaccination (less than 98% CD4, 88% CD8).

In this sample, this clonotype turned up a few times. What it binds is unknown. The sequences come from PBMCs, collected on the day of the yellow fever booster vaccination. This TCR came from a man under 40 who received the YFV17D yellow fever vaccine. This sequence joins TRBV12-3 or TRBV12-4 and TRBJ1-3; weak D call: TRBD1 (5 bases). Written as DNA, the CDR3 is TGTGCCAGCAGTTCGACAGTCGGAAACACCATATATTTT. It is translated as CASSSTVGNTIYF.